These 7 T cell receptor beta chains were all obtained from the same sample, sequenced in a study of blood T cell repertoires in COVID-19. The data were produced by immunoSEQ multiplex PCR, yet TCRdb's version contains in-frame clones alone and is incomplete. Here the sample spans around 130,000 clones, 84% being singletons. Sequencing was carried out using peripheral blood. These receptors all stem from a man aged 25 to 45 with COVID-19, enrolled during active disease.

This clone has a handful of counts. This sequence joins TRBV5-5 and TRBJ1-1; a possible D gene is TRBD1 (6 bases). Germline CDR1 reads SGHKS; CDR2 reads YYEKEE (reference sequence). This CDR3 comprises 14 residues. The germline V and J ends were trimmed by 5 bases and 0 bases, with 11 bases remaining between them. The CDR3 DNA is TGTGCCAGCAGGAGGGACATCCTGAACACTGAAGCTTTCTTT. It encodes CASRRDILNTEAFF.

This sequence joins TRBV12-3 or TRBV12-4 and TRBJ1-5; D uncertain. The CDR3 sequence is 13 residues long. Trimming removed 6 bases from V and 5 bases from J, with 11 bases in between. The CDR3 protein is CASRLTIDQPQHF. The CDR3 region has the DNA TGTGCCAGCAGGCTCACTATCGATCAGCCCCAGCATTTT.

The table lists this clone with a count of one. The CDR3 loop reads CASSQYRGEQYF. The CDR3 DNA reads TGTGCCAGCAGTCAGTACAGGGGCGAGCAGTACTTC. The chain recombines TRBV27 with TRBJ2-7; the match to TRBD1 covers 7 bases. Germline assignment: CDR1 MNHEY and CDR2 SMNVEV (reference sequence). The V segment lost 5 bases and the J segment 6 bases; nucleotides outside the gene matches: 4. The CDR3 totals 12 residues.

The V and J genes are TRBV15 and TRBJ2-1, with D maybe TRBD1 (6 bases). V lost 4 bases and J 5 bases, leaving 9 bases between the germline ends. The CDR3 is 13 amino acids. Looked up from germline, CDR1 is LNHNV and CDR2 is YYDKDF (reference sequence). The CDR3 is CATSTGHNNEQFF. Written as DNA, the CDR3 is TGTGCCACCAGCACGGGACACAACAATGAGCAGTTCTTC.

This chain uses TRBV7-2 with TRBJ2-2; TRBD2 matches at 9 bases. CDR1 and CDR2 (germline): SGHTA, FQGNSA. After removal of 1 base from V and 0 bases from J, the junction contained 3 bases not matched to a gene. The CDR3 has 17 residues. CDR3 nucleotide sequence: TGTGCCAGCAGCTTAGGGACTAGCGCCCCGAACACCGGGGAGCTGTTTTTT. Residues: CASSLGTSAPNTGELFF.

For the CDR3, the DNA is TGTGCCAGCAGCTTGGCGGGTAGAGGGCGTGACTATGGCTACACCTTC. Encoded protein: CASSLAGRGRDYGYTF. This chain joins TRBV5-4 and TRBJ1-2; no firm D call. Germline lookup yields CDR1 SGHNT and CDR2 YYREEE (reference sequence). There are 16 residues in the CDR3. Trimming took off 0 bases at V and 3 bases at J, with 15 bases between the two ends.

The chain has TRBV6-5 and TRBJ2-1, with 8 bases aligning to TRBD2. The ends lost 6 bases at V and 6 bases at J; junction bases unmatched: 10. The CDR3 is 15 residues long. The germline gives CDR1 MNHEY, CDR2 SVGAGI. CDR3 sequence reads: CASSRAGVVGNEQFF. The CDR3 DNA follows: TGTGCCAGCAGCAGAGCGGGAGTCGTCGGCAATGAGCAGTTCTTC.